The entry below describes one TCR beta chain. The data were obtained in a study of blood T cell repertoires in COVID-19. The protocol was immunoSEQ multiplex PCR, while the TCRdb copy is restricted to in-frame clones and leaves out a portion. The sample records roughly 44,000 clones, approximately 90% being singletons. The V gene's germline CDR1 is SNHLY and CDR2 FYNNEI. V was trimmed by 7 bases and J by 10 bases, leaving 22 bases between them. The CDR3 is 15 residues long. The genes are TRBV2 and TRBJ1-4, with D tentatively TRBD1 (5 bases). Source material: peripheral blood. The clonotype was recovered from a man older than 75 with acute or convalescent COVID-19. The CDR3 coding sequence is TGTGCCAGCACTCAAGCCCGGGGGAGGGTTCGAAAACTGTTTTTT. It specifies CASTQARGRVRKLFF.